The source of this T cell receptor beta chain is a study of T cell responses to AZD1222 COVID-19 vaccine. General study findings and limits: Females made up more of the donors, who were largely white British, and clonal diversity may have come out too low.

Clones were sequenced by immunoSEQ multiplex PCR, and TCRdb holds only the in-frame ones, with some missing. The sample includes tens of thousands of clones, 85% to 95% seen only once; the top ten take about 5.7%. To note about this clone: What it binds is not known.

This CDR3 region has 14 residues. Per the germline V gene, CDR1 is SGHAT and CDR2 is FQNNGV. The V and J ends lost 5 bases and 3 bases, in that order; junction bases with no gene match: 5. The sequence was collected from an adult who received the MenACWY meningococcal vaccine as a control. Material: peripheral blood, obtained 28 days after the second dose of the MenACWY control vaccine. The chain carries TRBV11-2 and TRBJ2-7, with TRBD2 matching 9 bases. DNA for the CDR3: TGTGCCAGCAGCCTTAGCGGGAGTAACTACGAGCAGTACTTC. This translates into CASSLSGSNYEQYF.